This passage covers 31 T cell receptor beta chains from one sample sequenced in a study of beta chain features in type 1 diabetes. As every portion of the isolated RNA was reverse transcribed, the sequencing read expressed TCRB transcripts. Repertoires were generated with immunoSEQ multiplex PCR, while TCRdb's copy carries only in-frame clones and drops some. Seen here are 450,000 to 600,000 clones, roughly 31% observed once, and the top ten hold around 0.065%. The sample was naive CD4+ T cells from blood. Receptor source: a man aged 18 to 29 in good health.

This clone was seen only a few times. V and J are TRBV30 and TRBJ2-5; 13 bases match TRBD2. Germline V lookup: CDR1 GTSNPN, CDR2 SVGIG (reference sequence). This CDR3 has 18 residues. V shed 3 bases and J 2 bases; nucleotides not matched to a gene: 12. The CDR3 DNA reads TGTGCCTGGAGCGTAAAGCCCCGGGGACTAGCGGGACAAGAGACCCAGTACTTC. This gives the protein CAWSVKPRGLAGQETQYF.

The gene calls are TRBV20-1 and TRBJ2-5; D unclear. Germline V lookup: CDR1 DFQATT, CDR2 SNEGSKA (reference sequence). The CDR3 has 11 residues. The V and J ends lost 1 base and 5 bases respectively, with 5 bases between them. CDR3: CSARATETQYF. The CDR3 DNA reads as TGCAGTGCTAGAGCGACGGAGACCCAGTACTTC.

In its sample, this clone was seen a few times. The rearrangement joins TRBV18 to TRBJ2-1, with D hard to call. Germline assignment: CDR1 KGHSH and CDR2 LQKENI. Trimming cost V 3 bases and J 8 bases, with 14 bases left between them. This CDR3 spans 14 amino acids. CDR3: CASSPDTGVDEQFF. The CDR3 DNA sequence: TGTGCCAGCTCACCCGATACCGGCGTGGATGAGCAGTTCTTC.

The chain couples TRBV30 to TRBJ2-3, with 11 bases lining up with TRBD2. The CDR3 has 13 amino acids. From germline, CDR1 is GTSNPN and CDR2 SVGIG (reference sequence). V was clipped by 7 bases and J by 9 bases; unmatched bases: 9. This CDR3 is CASGTSGFTTQYF. CDR3 coding DNA: TGTGCCTCGGGGACTAGCGGTTTTACCACGCAGTATTTT.

As concerns this clone: The sample has other DNA sequences that encode this CDR3 too. The rearrangement links TRBV29-1 to TRBJ2-7, with D possibly TRBD2 on 6 matching bases. Looked up from germline, CDR1 is SQVTM and CDR2 is ANQGSEA. The CDR3 runs to 12 residues. With 4 bases removed from V and 3 bases from J, the gap between germline ends came to 10 bases. Here the CDR3 DNA reads TGCAGCGTTGGGCAGGGACTCTACGAGCAGTACTTC. This codes for CSVGQGLYEQYF.

A word on this clone: The sample has other DNA sequences that encode this CDR3 too. CDR3 in amino acids: CSVEGTSGGQETQYF. The CDR3 region has the DNA TGCAGCGTTGAAGGGACTAGCGGGGGCCAAGAGACCCAGTACTTC. The genes are TRBV29-1 and TRBJ2-5; 13 positions agree with TRBD2. Germline assignment: CDR1 SQVTM and CDR2 ANQGSEA. The J segment lost 1 base and the V segment lost 1 base, leaving 0 bases of the junction unmatched. CDR3 length equals 15 residues.

In its sample, this clone was seen a few times. CDR3 DNA: TGCGCCAGCAGCCAAGATGGAGGGAGGGCGAGCGGGGAGCTGTTTTTT. Its protein is CASSQDGGRASGELFF. The V and J genes are TRBV4-3 and TRBJ2-2; 7 bases line up with TRBD2. Germline V gene lookup returns CDR1 LGHNA and CDR2 YSLEER. The trim removed 0 bases at V and 7 bases at J, leaving 8 bases unmatched. The CDR3 totals 16 residues.

This clone was counted once. This sequence joins TRBV5-1 and TRBJ2-5; the D gene is possibly TRBD1 (6 bases). V lost 0 bases and J 3 bases, leaving 9 bases between the germline ends. The CDR3 contains 14 residues. The germline CDR1 and CDR2 sequences are SGHRS and YFSETQ. The CDR3 loop reads CASSLEYREETQYF. CDR3 bases: TGCGCCAGCAGCTTGGAATACAGGGAAGAGACCCAGTACTTC.

Remarks on this clone: The same CDR3 also results from other DNA sequences found in this sample. This chain connects TRBV9 to TRBJ2-3; D ambiguous. Germline V gene lookup returns CDR1 SGDLS and CDR2 YYNGEE. The length of the CDR3 is 13 residues. Trimming stripped 0 bases from V and 3 bases from J, with 5 bases between. The CDR3 nucleotides are TGTGCCAGCAGCGTAGCCGGGACAGATACGCAGTATTTT. It specifies CASSVAGTDTQYF.

The gene calls are TRBV5-4 and TRBJ2-1; D gene unclear. This CDR3 spans 13 amino acids. Germline CDR1 SGHNT, CDR2 YYREEE (reference sequence). The V and J ends lost 0 bases and 4 bases respectively, with 5 bases between them. CDR3 nucleotides: TGTGCCAGCAGCTTGGTCGGGTACAATGAGCAGTTCTTC. It encodes CASSLVGYNEQFF.

The V call is TRBV7-2, the J call TRBJ2-1, with no clear D. Trimming took off 2 bases at V and 4 bases at J, with 9 bases between the two ends. CDR3 size: 14 residues. In germline, CDR1 is SGHTA, CDR2 FQGNSA. CDR3 sequence reads: CASSLRIGYNEQFF. CDR3 bases: TGTGCCAGCAGCTTACGTATAGGGTACAATGAGCAGTTCTTC.

This clone was observed a handful of times. The chain recombines TRBV25-1 with TRBJ1-2; D gene unclear. CDR1 MGHDK and CDR2 SYGVNS come from the germline V gene. The ends were cut back, 2 bases at V and 8 bases at J, with 12 bases in the middle. CDR3 length: 13 amino acids. CDR3 sequence: CASSEGTVWGYTF. The CDR3 DNA reads TGTGCCAGCAGTGAAGGAACAGTCTGGGGCTACACCTTC.

This rearrangement joins TRBV30 to TRBJ2-1, with 10 bases that match TRBD1. CDR1 is GTSNPN and CDR2 is SVGIG in the germline V gene (reference sequence). The CDR3 length is 15 residues. Germline trimming cut 3 bases from V and 1 base from J; bases unmatched to any gene: 3. The CDR3 nucleotides are TGTGCCTGGAGGGGACAGGGGTTATCCTACAATGAGCAGTTCTTC. This gives the protein CAWRGQGLSYNEQFF.

A few counts support this clone. The chain uses TRBV9 and TRBJ2-4, with D unclear. V lost 0 bases and J 2 bases, leaving 3 bases between the germline ends. The CDR3 contains 13 residues. CDR1 SGDLS and CDR2 YYNGEE come from the germline V gene. CDR3 coding DNA: TGTGCCAGCAGCGTAGAACCCAAAAACATTCAGTACTTC. Amino acid sequence: CASSVEPKNIQYF.

V gene TRBV10-3 combines with J gene TRBJ2-7; D gene uncertain. V dropped 3 bases and J dropped 2 bases, with 8 bases sitting between them. Germline values: CDR1 ENHRY, CDR2 SYGVKD. The CDR3 runs to 13 residues. This CDR3 reads CAISDGGTYEQYF. As DNA, the CDR3 is TGTGCCATCAGTGATGGCGGAACCTACGAGCAGTACTTC.

The V and J genes are TRBV29-1 and TRBJ2-5; TRBD2 matches 13 bases. CDR1 SQVTM and CDR2 ANQGSEA come from the germline V gene. This CDR3 comprises 15 residues. V gave up 7 bases and J gave up 14 bases; unmatched junction bases: 19. The CDR3 region has the DNA TGCAGCGCACTCTCTCCAACTAGCGGGAGGGCGGGTGTATACTTC. Protein product: CSALSPTSGRAGVYF. Based on the CDR3 plus reference TRBV29-1 and TRBJ2-5, the full variable domain is SAVISQKPSRDICQRGTSLTIQCQVDSQVTMMFWYRQQPGQSLTLIATANQGSEATYESGFVIDKFPISRPNLTFSTLTVSNMSPEDSSIYLCSALSPTSGRAGVYFGPGTRLLVL.

This clone was seen more than once but under ten times. This chain uses TRBV6-4 with TRBJ2-7; TRBD2 is a possible D gene (6 bases). Germline assignment: CDR1 MRHNA and CDR2 SNTAGT. V lost 5 bases to trimming and J lost 1 base, with 9 bases between them. The length of the CDR3 is 13 residues. CDR3 loop: CASSREPSYEQYF. CDR3 nucleotide sequence: TGTGCCAGCAGTCGGGAGCCATCCTACGAGCAGTACTTC.

The chain carries TRBV7-2 and TRBJ2-3, with D unresolved. This CDR3 has 15 amino acids. Trimming took off 5 bases at V and 5 bases at J, with 17 bases between the two ends. Germline V gene data show CDR1 as SGHTA and CDR2 as FQGNSA. As DNA, the CDR3 is TGTGCCAGCAGCGTCCAGGAGCCATACCAAGATACGCAGTATTTT. Translated, it gives CASSVQEPYQDTQYF. The variable domain in full, with the rest retrieved from reference TRBV7-2 and TRBJ2-3, is GAGVSQSPSNKVTEKGKDVELRCDPISGHTALYWYRQSLGQGLEFLIYFQGNSAPDKSGLPSDRFSAERTGGSVSTLTIQRTQQEDSAVYLCASSVQEPYQDTQYFGPGTRLTVL.

V is TRBV5-4 and J is TRBJ2-5; 12 bases are shared with TRBD2. The V gene's germline CDR1 is SGHNT and CDR2 YYREEE (reference sequence). The CDR3 runs 16 residues. The ends lost 2 bases at V and 5 bases at J; junction bases unmatched: 7. In DNA, the CDR3 is TGTGCCAGCAGCTTCCCACTAGCGGGAGGTGGGGAGACCCAGTACTTC. Translating it yields CASSFPLAGGGETQYF.

This clone was picked up a small number of times. The chain combines TRBV1 with TRBJ1-2; TRBD1, the table's D call, lacks a check against the DNA. TRBV1 is recorded as a pseudogene. The CDR3 loop spans 14 amino acids. In DNA, the CDR3 is TGCACCAGCAGCCAAGACCAGGGGGCGAGCGGCTACACCTTC. Residues: CTSSQDQGASGYTF.

The chain joins TRBV29-1 to TRBJ2-3; no clear D. CDR3 length: 10 amino acids. CDR1 and CDR2 from the germline V gene are SQVTM and ANQGSEA. The ends were cut back, 5 bases at V and 4 bases at J, with 4 bases in the middle. This CDR3 reads CSVWSDTQYF. The CDR3 DNA follows: TGCAGCGTTTGGTCAGATACGCAGTATTTT.

A few counts support this clone. The DNA for the CDR3 is TGCGCCAGCAGCCTGAGACTCCGGGATACGCAGTATTTT. Translation: CASSLRLRDTQYF. The rearrangement links TRBV5-1 to TRBJ2-3; unclear D gene. CDR1 and CDR2 from the germline V gene are SGHRS and YFSETQ. Trimming cost V 4 bases and J 6 bases, with 12 bases left between them. This CDR3 is built from 13 residues.

The rearrangement links TRBV7-2 to TRBJ2-1, with 8 bases matching TRBD1. CDR3 length equals 14 residues. The germline gives CDR1 SGHTA, CDR2 FQGNSA. The ends lost 4 bases at V and 3 bases at J; junction bases unmatched: 2. The CDR3, as DNA: TGTGCCAGCAGCTCCGGGACAGGCTACAATGAGCAGTTCTTC. This sequence encodes CASSSGTGYNEQFF.

The chain joins TRBV13 to TRBJ2-5; D remains ambiguous. V was pared by 4 bases and J by 4 bases, with 4 bases between. CDR3 length: 11 residues. Germline CDR1 is PRHDT and CDR2 is FYEKMQ (reference sequence). The CDR3 DNA reads TGTGCCAGCAGCTCCGGAGAGACCCAGTACTTC. It yields the protein CASSSGETQYF.

A few counts support this clone. The genes are TRBV7-2 and TRBJ1-1; D remains unclear. This CDR3 has 12 residues. CDR1 is SGHTA, CDR2 FQGNSA, per germline. V was trimmed by 5 bases and J by 3 bases, leaving 7 bases between them. The CDR3 nucleotides read TGTGCCAGCAGCCCCGGGTACACTGAAGCTTTCTTT. This codes for CASSPGYTEAFF.

This chain uses TRBV20-1 with TRBJ1-2; 8 positions match TRBD1. The CDR3 covers 11 residues. Looked up from germline, CDR1 is DFQATT and CDR2 is SNEGSKA (reference sequence). With 7 bases clipped from V and 7 bases from J, the junction kept 5 bases outside the gene matches. CDR3 DNA sequence: TGCAGTGTTAGGACAGGGATTGGCTACACCTTC. Encoded protein: CSVRTGIGYTF.

The chain is built from TRBV15 and TRBJ2-5; 8 nucleotides align to TRBD2. The CDR3 consists of 16 residues. The V gene's germline CDR1 is LNHNV and CDR2 YYDKDF (reference sequence). Trimming removed 4 bases from V and 5 bases from J; junction bases left unmatched: 12. The CDR3 reads CATSTWGAGGEETQYF. Written as DNA, the CDR3 is TGTGCCACCAGCACTTGGGGGGCGGGAGGAGAGGAGACCCAGTACTTC. Full variable domain (rest looked up from reference TRBV15 and TRBJ2-5): DAMVIQNPRYQVTQFGKPVTLSCSQTLNHNVMYWYQQKSSQAPKLLFHYYDKDFNNEADTPDNFQSRRPNTSFCFLDIRSPGLGDTAMYLCATSTWGAGGEETQYFGPGTRLLVL.

This clone is a singleton in its sample. This chain links TRBV5-4 with TRBJ2-3; D may correspond to TRBD1 or TRBD2 (6 bases each). This CDR3 contains 16 residues. With 4 bases removed from V and 2 bases from J, the gap between germline ends came to 17 bases. CDR1 SGHNT and CDR2 YYREEE come from the germline V gene (reference sequence). This CDR3 is CASSPWRGGNTDTQYF. CDR3 coding DNA: TGTGCCAGCAGCCCGTGGAGAGGGGGGAACACAGATACGCAGTATTTT.

V usage is TRBV7-2 and J usage is TRBJ2-1; TRBD2 might be the D (6 bases). Germline CDR1 reads SGHTA; CDR2 reads FQGNSA. The ends were cut back, 7 bases at V and 4 bases at J, with 23 bases in the middle. The CDR3 totals 17 residues. This chain's CDR3 is CASIITTPTGVYNEQFF. In nucleotides, the CDR3 is TGTGCCAGCATCATTACAACCCCGACGGGGGTTTACAATGAGCAGTTCTTC.

This clone occurred a few times. A much larger clonotype is one base distant, so this may be a read error. This chain uses TRBV7-8 with TRBJ2-3; D unclear. The germline V gene has CDR1 SGHVS and CDR2 FQNEAQ. V was clipped by 3 bases and J by 2 bases, with 0 bases between them. The CDR3 has 11 residues. The DNA for the CDR3 is TGTGCCAGCAGCTTCACAGATACGCAGTATTTT. Its protein is CASSFTDTQYF.

The gene calls are TRBV5-1 and TRBJ1-1; D ambiguous. The CDR3 loop spans 13 amino acids. The V end was cut by 0 bases, the J end by 4 bases, with 7 bases between. The germline gives CDR1 SGHRS, CDR2 YFSETQ. The CDR3 sequence: CASSLGVGTEAFF. The CDR3 DNA follows: TGCGCCAGCAGCTTGGGAGTGGGCACTGAAGCTTTCTTT.